The rows below give T cell receptor beta chains drawn from one sample of a study of CD8 T cells in ankylosing spondylitis. One entry per CDR3 protein results from TCRdb running MiXCR on the 5' RACE reads. Of 200,000 to 300,000 distinct CDR3 sequences listed, 8% to 11% are singletons. Sequencing was done on a sample of blood, either unsorted or a sorted T cell fraction (not recorded which). These receptors came from a male donor with ankylosing spondylitis or in good health (not recorded which). CDR3s include the opening cysteine and the closing phenylalanine or tryptophan. Each record gives: J gene, clone size, V gene, D gene, CDR3 protein, CDR3 DNA. The D gene is left open where the match is weak. A clone size is listed for some rows: how often the clone was seen (once, few, many), or a class if it is expanded.

J gene: TRBJ1-1
clone size: many
V gene: TRBV5-1
D gene: NA
CDR3 protein: CASSLDGERPEAFF
CDR3 DNA: TGCGCCAGCAGCTTGGACGGAGAGAGGCCTGAAGCTTTCTTT

J gene: TRBJ2-1
clone size: many
V gene: TRBV27
D gene: NA
CDR3 protein: CASSLLTTSEQFF
CDR3 DNA: TGTGCCAGCAGTTTATTGACTACGAGTGAGCAGTTCTTC

J gene: TRBJ1-2
clone size: many
V gene: TRBV9
D gene: NA
CDR3 protein: CASSVGEGWGYTF
CDR3 DNA: TGTGCCAGCAGCGTAGGAGAGGGTTGGGGCTACACCTTC

J gene: TRBJ1-5
clone size: many
V gene: TRBV27
D gene: TRBD1
CDR3 protein: CASSYHTGGSQPQHF
CDR3 DNA: TGTGCCAGCAGCTACCATACAGGGGGCAGTCAGCCCCAGCATTTT

J gene: TRBJ1-2
clone size: NA
V gene: TRBV6-1
D gene: NA
CDR3 protein: CASRGRAGANYGYTF
CDR3 DNA: TGTGCCAGCAGAGGGAGGGCCGGAGCTAACTATGGCTACACCTTC

J gene: TRBJ1-2
clone size: NA
V gene: TRBV7-2
D gene: NA
CDR3 protein: CASSKERQVAYGYTF
CDR3 DNA: TGTGCCAGCAGCAAGGAACGACAGGTAGCCTATGGCTACACCTTC

J gene: TRBJ2-2
clone size: many
V gene: TRBV6-6
D gene: TRBD1
CDR3 protein: CASSPDRGKPGELFF
CDR3 DNA: TGTGCCAGCAGTCCTGACAGGGGTAAACCCGGGGAGCTGTTTTTT

J gene: TRBJ2-2
clone size: many
V gene: TRBV27
D gene: TRBD1
CDR3 protein: CASSLFRTGLGTGELFF
CDR3 DNA: TGTGCCAGCAGTTTATTTAGGACAGGGCTAGGGACCGGGGAGCTGTTTTTT

J gene: TRBJ2-3
clone size: many
V gene: TRBV2
D gene: NA
CDR3 protein: CASSTYGRDTDTQYF
CDR3 DNA: TGTGCCAGCAGCACCTACGGGCGGGACACAGATACGCAGTATTTT

J gene: TRBJ2-3
clone size: NA
V gene: TRBV9
D gene: TRBD2
CDR3 protein: CASSVVGLPAGRDTQYF
CDR3 DNA: TGTGCCAGCAGCGTAGTTGGGCTGCCAGCGGGGAGGGATACGCAGTATTTT

J gene: TRBJ2-1
clone size: many
V gene: TRBV5-1
D gene: TRBD2
CDR3 protein: CASSLARTSGGHNEQFF
CDR3 DNA: TGCGCCAGCAGCTTGGCCAGGACTAGCGGGGGCCACAATGAGCAGTTCTTC

J gene: TRBJ1-2
clone size: many
V gene: TRBV30
D gene: NA
CDR3 protein: CAWSVGRRDGYTF
CDR3 DNA: TGTGCCTGGAGTGTAGGACGTAGGGATGGCTACACCTTC

J gene: TRBJ1-2
clone size: many
V gene: TRBV5-1
D gene: NA
CDR3 protein: CASSLGGGSANYGYTF
CDR3 DNA: TGCGCCAGCAGCTTGGGCGGAGGATCAGCTAACTATGGCTACACCTTC

J gene: TRBJ2-5
clone size: many
V gene: TRBV3-1
D gene: TRBD1
CDR3 protein: CASSLRGQGALETQYF
CDR3 DNA: TGTGCCAGCAGCCTTCGAGGACAGGGGGCTTTGGAGACCCAGTACTTC

J gene: TRBJ1-2
clone size: many
V gene: TRBV3-1
D gene: NA
CDR3 protein: CASSLRDITNYGYTF
CDR3 DNA: TGTGCCAGCAGCCTTCGGGACATTACTAACTATGGCTACACCTTC

J gene: TRBJ2-7
clone size: many
V gene: TRBV14
D gene: NA
CDR3 protein: CASSQDWRGQQYF
CDR3 DNA: TGTGCCAGCAGCCAAGATTGGCGGGGTCAGCAGTACTTC

J gene: TRBJ2-2
clone size: many
V gene: TRBV14
D gene: NA
CDR3 protein: CASSQGRTGLFGELFF
CDR3 DNA: TGTGCCAGCAGCCAAGGCCGAACAGGCCTGTTCGGGGAGCTGTTTTTT

J gene: TRBJ2-7
clone size: few
V gene: TRBV30
D gene: NA
CDR3 protein: CAWSSTAPYEQYF
CDR3 DNA: TGTGCCTGGAGTTCAACAGCCCCCTACGAGCAGTACTTC

J gene: TRBJ1-6
clone size: many
V gene: TRBV4-2
D gene: NA
CDR3 protein: CASSHPVGNSPLHF
CDR3 DNA: TGTGCCAGCAGCCATCCCGTAGGAAATTCACCCCTCCACTTT

J gene: TRBJ1-5
clone size: many
V gene: TRBV15
D gene: NA
CDR3 protein: CATSTGLSQPQHF
CDR3 DNA: TGTGCCACCAGCACAGGCTTAAGTCAGCCCCAGCATTTT

J gene: TRBJ1-5
clone size: many
V gene: TRBV20-1
D gene: NA
CDR3 protein: CSARPGSNQPQHF
CDR3 DNA: TGCAGTGCTAGGCCAGGGAGCAATCAGCCCCAGCATTTT

J gene: TRBJ2-1
clone size: NA
V gene: TRBV7-9
D gene: TRBD1
CDR3 protein: CASSFGQGNNEQFF
CDR3 DNA: TGTGCCAGCAGCTTCGGACAGGGTAACAATGAGCAGTTCTTC

J gene: TRBJ2-7
clone size: NA
V gene: TRBV18
D gene: NA
CDR3 protein: CASSPPLALTAGEQYF
CDR3 DNA: TGTGCCAGCTCACCACCGCTCGCGCTTACTGCCGGCGAGCAGTACTTC

J gene: TRBJ1-2
clone size: NA
V gene: TRBV7-9
D gene: TRBD1
CDR3 protein: CASSGTGRGVEDYGYTF
CDR3 DNA: TGTGCCAGCAGCGGGACCGGCAGGGGGGTCGAGGACTATGGCTACACCTTC

J gene: TRBJ1-4
clone size: many
V gene: TRBV12-3/TRBV12-4
D gene: NA
CDR3 protein: CASSFEPGDNEKLFF
CDR3 DNA: TGTGCCAGCAGTTTCGAACCGGGTGATAATGAAAAACTGTTTTTT

J gene: TRBJ1-1
clone size: NA
V gene: TRBV2
D gene: NA
CDR3 protein: CASRAQTTLEAFF
CDR3 DNA: TGTGCCAGCAGGGCACAGACGACCCTTGAAGCTTTCTTT

J gene: TRBJ2-5
clone size: NA
V gene: TRBV5-1
D gene: TRBD2
CDR3 protein: CASSSIAGVETQYF
CDR3 DNA: TGCGCCAGCAGCTCGATAGCGGGAGTTGAGACCCAGTACTTC

J gene: TRBJ2-7
clone size: many
V gene: TRBV20-1
D gene: TRBD2
CDR3 protein: CSAPGTSGASGSYEQYF
CDR3 DNA: TGCAGTGCGCCCGGGACTAGCGGGGCCTCGGGGTCCTACGAGCAGTACTTC

J gene: TRBJ2-3
clone size: many
V gene: TRBV20-1
D gene: NA
CDR3 protein: CSARPAGVGDTQYF
CDR3 DNA: TGCAGTGCTAGACCTGCAGGGGTAGGAGATACGCAGTATTTT

J gene: TRBJ2-5
clone size: many
V gene: TRBV20-1
D gene: NA
CDR3 protein: CSASTGDILETQYF
CDR3 DNA: TGCAGTGCTAGCACCGGGGACATCTTGGAGACCCAGTACTTC

J gene: TRBJ1-4
clone size: NA
V gene: TRBV5-5
D gene: NA
CDR3 protein: CASSTDGTPRFNGKLFF
CDR3 DNA: TGTGCCAGCAGCACGGACGGGACACCACGGTTTAATGGAAAACTGTTTTTT

J gene: TRBJ1-1
clone size: many
V gene: TRBV20-1
D gene: NA
CDR3 protein: CSASGDLGEAFF
CDR3 DNA: TGCAGTGCTAGCGGCGATTTGGGTGAAGCTTTCTTT

J gene: TRBJ1-2
clone size: many
V gene: TRBV10-3
D gene: NA
CDR3 protein: CAISVGTTNYGYTF
CDR3 DNA: TGTGCCATCAGTGTCGGGACAACCAACTATGGCTACACCTTC

J gene: TRBJ1-1
clone size: NA
V gene: TRBV12-3/TRBV12-4
D gene: NA
CDR3 protein: CASSRTGYTEAFF
CDR3 DNA: TGTGCCAGCAGTAGAACAGGGTACACTGAAGCTTTCTTT

J gene: TRBJ2-1
clone size: many
V gene: TRBV29-1
D gene: NA
CDR3 protein: CSVEDGIPPNEQFF
CDR3 DNA: TGCAGCGTTGAAGATGGAATCCCCCCCAATGAGCAGTTCTTC

J gene: TRBJ2-4
clone size: many
V gene: TRBV20-1
D gene: NA
CDR3 protein: CSADLGKNIQYF
CDR3 DNA: TGCAGTGCGGATCTGGGAAAAAACATTCAGTACTTC

J gene: TRBJ2-7
clone size: few
V gene: TRBV10-3
D gene: TRBD1
CDR3 protein: CAITQGQGAYEQYF
CDR3 DNA: TGTGCCATCACCCAAGGACAGGGGGCCTACGAGCAGTACTTC

J gene: TRBJ1-5
clone size: many
V gene: TRBV6-2/TRBV6-3
D gene: NA
CDR3 protein: CASFSLHSNQPQHF
CDR3 DNA: TGTGCCAGCTTCAGCCTTCATAGCAATCAGCCCCAGCATTTT

J gene: TRBJ2-3
clone size: many
V gene: TRBV25-1
D gene: NA
CDR3 protein: CASSEWLATDTQYF
CDR3 DNA: TGTGCCAGCAGTGAATGGCTAGCCACAGATACGCAGTATTTT

J gene: TRBJ2-7
clone size: many
V gene: TRBV4-1
D gene: NA
CDR3 protein: CASSPTGLLLYEQYF
CDR3 DNA: TGCGCCAGCAGCCCAACGGGACTTTTATTATACGAGCAGTACTTC

J gene: TRBJ2-5
clone size: NA
V gene: TRBV12-5
D gene: TRBD2
CDR3 protein: CASGLSGALVETQYF
CDR3 DNA: TGTGCTAGTGGCTTAAGCGGGGCCTTGGTGGAGACCCAGTACTTC

J gene: TRBJ2-5
clone size: NA
V gene: TRBV6-4
D gene: TRBD1
CDR3 protein: CASIDRGKETQYF
CDR3 DNA: TGTGCCAGCATTGACAGGGGGAAAGAGACCCAGTACTTC

J gene: TRBJ2-1
clone size: many
V gene: TRBV5-1
D gene: NA
CDR3 protein: CASSLGPDYNEQFF
CDR3 DNA: TGCGCCAGCAGCTTGGGGCCGGATTACAATGAGCAGTTCTTC

J gene: TRBJ2-1
clone size: NA
V gene: TRBV7-9
D gene: TRBD2
CDR3 protein: CASSVREPLYNEQFF
CDR3 DNA: TGTGCCAGCAGCGTGCGGGAGCCCCTATACAATGAGCAGTTCTTC

J gene: TRBJ2-3
clone size: many
V gene: TRBV12-3/TRBV12-4
D gene: TRBD1
CDR3 protein: CASSLRQGTDTQYF
CDR3 DNA: TGTGCCAGCAGTTTGAGACAGGGAACAGATACGCAGTATTTT

J gene: TRBJ2-1
clone size: many
V gene: TRBV12-3/TRBV12-4
D gene: TRBD1
CDR3 protein: CASSSQGATYNEQFF
CDR3 DNA: TGTGCCAGCAGTTCTCAGGGGGCAACGTACAATGAGCAGTTCTTC

J gene: TRBJ2-5
clone size: many
V gene: TRBV12-3/TRBV12-4
D gene: NA
CDR3 protein: CASSSDSSQETQYF
CDR3 DNA: TGTGCCAGCAGTTCGGACTCTTCACAAGAGACCCAGTACTTC

J gene: TRBJ1-2
clone size: many
V gene: TRBV25-1
D gene: NA
CDR3 protein: CASSSNGRDYGYTF
CDR3 DNA: TGTGCCAGCAGTTCCAATGGACGTGATTATGGCTACACCTTC